A single sample gave rise to the 11 T cell receptor beta chains below, sequenced in a study of monozygotic twins with cystic fibrosis. Method: immunoSEQ multiplex PCR; TCRdb's copy keeps in-frame clones and lacks some. The table records tens of thousands of clones, around nine tenths of them present only once. The sample was blood. These receptors were taken from a boy younger than 10 with cystic fibrosis.

The chain couples TRBV7-2 to TRBJ1-5; D is ambiguous. Trimming shortened V by 6 bases and J by 0 bases, and 6 bases separated the two germline ends. Looked up from germline, CDR1 is SGHTA and CDR2 is FQGNSA. The CDR3 covers 13 residues. The CDR3: CASRGVSNQPQHF. The CDR3 DNA follows: TGTGCCAGCAGAGGAGTTAGCAATCAGCCCCAGCATTTT.

The V and J genes are TRBV2 and TRBJ2-7; D call uncertain. The CDR3 extends over 10 amino acids. CDR1 SNHLY and CDR2 FYNNEI come from the germline V gene. V was cut by 3 bases and J by 13 bases, with 10 bases left in between. CDR3 sequence reads: CASSEGLLYF. As DNA, the CDR3 is TGTGCCAGCAGTGAGGGTCTCCTCTACTTC.

This sequence joins TRBV4-3 and TRBJ2-7, with D perhaps assigned TRBD1 or TRBD2 (5 bases each). This CDR3 has 16 amino acids. Germline V gives CDR1 LGHNA, CDR2 YSLEER. Trimming removed 1 base from V and 3 bases from J, with 16 bases in between. The CDR3 DNA reads as TGCGCCAGCAGCCAAGTTAAGGGGACCGAATTCTACGAGCAGTACTTC. It codes for CASSQVKGTEFYEQYF.

The rearrangement joins TRBV27 to TRBJ1-5; D possibly corresponds to TRBD1 (6 bases). Trimming removed 6 bases from V and 3 bases from J, with 12 bases in between. This CDR3 contains 14 residues. Germline loops: CDR1 MNHEY, CDR2 SMNVEV (reference sequence). The CDR3, as DNA: TGTGCCAGCAGCTCAGGGGTCAACAATCAGCCCCAGCATTTT. This encodes CASSSGVNNQPQHF.

This clone has just a few counts. The chain links TRBV19 to TRBJ1-2; no clear D. V lost 4 bases and J 6 bases, leaving 6 bases between the germline ends. Germline assignment: CDR1 LNHDA and CDR2 SQIVND (reference sequence). This CDR3 is built from 11 residues. CDR3 amino acids: CASSKPDGYTF. CDR3 sequence (DNA): TGTGCCAGTAGTAAACCGGATGGCTACACCTTC. The full variable domain, in which reference TRBV19 and TRBJ1-2 provide the parts outside the CDR3, is DGGITQSPKYLFRKEGQNVTLSCEQNLNHDAMYWYRQDPGQGLRLIYYSQIVNDFQKGDIAEGYSVSREKKESFPLTVTSAQKNPTAFYLCASSKPDGYTFGSGTRLTVV.

This chain joins TRBV4-1 and TRBJ2-7, with 10 bases matching TRBD1. The CDR3 has 14 residues. Trimming cost V 6 bases and J 2 bases; bases outside gene matches: 4. Germline-derived CDR1 and CDR2 are MGHRA and YSYEKL. The CDR3 reads CASSPGTGAYEQYF. DNA for the CDR3: TGCGCCAGCAGTCCCGGGACAGGGGCCTACGAGCAGTACTTC.

This clone occurred once. This rearrangement joins TRBV25-1 to TRBJ2-1; 11 nucleotides align to TRBD2. Trimming cost V 6 bases and J 4 bases; bases outside gene matches: 2. Germline CDR1 MGHDK, CDR2 SYGVNS. This CDR3 has 14 residues. CDR3 in amino acids: CASSTSGGYNEQFF. The CDR3 DNA reads as TGTGCCAGCAGCACTAGCGGGGGTTACAATGAGCAGTTCTTC.

The genes are TRBV19 and TRBJ1-3, with D uncertain. Trimming left V 4 bases short and J 0 bases short, with 7 bases between. There are 14 residues in the CDR3. Germline CDR1 is LNHDA and CDR2 is SQIVND (reference sequence). CDR3 in amino acids: CASSSGNSGNTIYF. The CDR3 bases are TGTGCCAGTAGTAGCGGCAACTCTGGAAACACCATATATTTT.

This chain links TRBV10-1 with TRBJ2-2, with D unclear. This CDR3 comprises 16 residues. CDR1 is WNHNN and CDR2 is SYGVQD in the germline V gene (reference sequence). V was shortened by 3 bases and J by 5 bases, with 16 bases between the two germline ends. The CDR3 sequence: CASSEGSGVGTGELFF. CDR3 in DNA: TGCGCCAGCAGTGAAGGCAGTGGGGTGGGGACCGGGGAGCTGTTTTTT.

This CDR3 reads CASSSDRADEQFF. CDR3 nucleotide sequence: TGTGCCAGCAGCTCTGACAGGGCCGATGAGCAGTTCTTC. The chain combines TRBV9 with TRBJ2-1, with 7 positions matching TRBD1. V lost 4 bases to trimming and J lost 8 bases; unmatched junction nucleotides: 6. Germline V CDR1 and CDR2: SGDLS, YYNGEE. The CDR3 is 13 amino acids.

This clone was picked up one time. The chain recombines TRBV6-5 with TRBJ2-6; D is uncertain. The CDR3 covers 14 residues. CDR1 is MNHEY and CDR2 is SVGAGI in the germline V gene. Trimming removed 0 bases at V and 0 bases at J, with 0 bases between. CDR3 sequence reads: CASSYSSGANVLTF. The CDR3 DNA is TGTGCCAGCAGTTACTCCTCTGGGGCCAACGTCCTGACTTTC.